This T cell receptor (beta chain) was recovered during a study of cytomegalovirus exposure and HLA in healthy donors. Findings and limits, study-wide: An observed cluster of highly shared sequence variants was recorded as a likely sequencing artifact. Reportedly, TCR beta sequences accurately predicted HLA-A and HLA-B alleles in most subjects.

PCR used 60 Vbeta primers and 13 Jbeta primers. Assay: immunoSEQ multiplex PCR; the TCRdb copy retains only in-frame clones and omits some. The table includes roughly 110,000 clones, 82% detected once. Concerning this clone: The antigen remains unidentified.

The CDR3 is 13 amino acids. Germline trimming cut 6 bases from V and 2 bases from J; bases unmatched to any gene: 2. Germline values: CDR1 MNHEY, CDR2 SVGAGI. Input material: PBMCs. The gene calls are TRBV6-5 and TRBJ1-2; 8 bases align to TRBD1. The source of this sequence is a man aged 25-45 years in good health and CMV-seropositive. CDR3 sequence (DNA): TGTGCCAGCAGGTGGACAGGGAACTATGGCTACACCTTC. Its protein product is CASRWTGNYGYTF.